This record covers a single TCR beta chain. The CDR3 runs 13 residues. The J segment lost 8 bases and the V segment lost 7 bases, leaving 10 bases of the junction unmatched. The V gene's germline CDR1 is MNHNS and CDR2 SASEGT. RNA transcripts yielded amplified TCR beta CDR3 regions. In the first round, RT-PCR was carried out with HTBI primers, and a multiplex PCR formed the second round. In TCRdb, the multiplex PCR reads were re-called with MiXCR into one record per CDR3 protein. The sample includes roughly 480,000 distinct CDR3 sequences, 13% to 15% of them seen just once. Symptoms, serum thyroxine and TRAb, thyroid ultrasound, and orbital computed tomography formed the diagnostic basis. PBMCs were obtained from roughly 9.9 ml of fresh peripheral blood. This sample is part of a study of Graves' ophthalmopathy and Graves' hyperthyroidism. Study in general: Investigators collected peripheral blood at initial diagnosis, before any treatment was given.

The TCR originated in a woman aged 25 to 39 with Graves' ophthalmopathy. Material for sequencing was blood. The V and J genes are TRBV6-1 and TRBJ1-2, with TRBD1 matching over 7 bases. In DNA form, the CDR3 reads TGTGCCAGCACCCCGCTCAGGGGGGGCGGCTACACCTTC. It yields the protein CASTPLRGGGYTF.